Below are 5 T cell receptor beta chains sequenced from a single sample in a study of T cell responses to AZD1222 COVID-19 vaccine. Sequencing was performed with immunoSEQ multiplex PCR; in TCRdb, only in-frame clones are kept and a portion is missing. The data show about 73,000 clones, 85% to 90% seen once. Here the sequenced sample was peripheral blood, taken 28 days after the second AZD1222 dose. The receptor set was obtained from an adult who received the AZD1222 COVID-19 vaccine.

This sequence joins TRBV28 and TRBJ2-1, with D possibly being TRBD2 (7 bases). V lost 9 bases and J lost 3, with 12 bases in between. This CDR3 is 13 amino acids long. The germline gives CDR1 MDHEN, CDR2 SYDVKM. In nucleotides, the CDR3 is TGTGCCAGGAGGGGGGGCAGCTACAATGAGCAGTTCTTC. It specifies CARRGGSYNEQFF.

The V and J genes are TRBV4-1 and TRBJ2-3; the D is unclear. V was shortened by 0 bases and J by 4 bases, with 5 bases between the two germline ends. The CDR3 covers 13 residues. CDR1 and CDR2 from the germline V gene are MGHRA and YSYEKL. The CDR3 DNA follows: TGCGCCAGCAGCCAAGATTTGGCAGATACGCAGTATTTT. Residues: CASSQDLADTQYF.

V and J are TRBV24-1 and TRBJ1-5, with D possibly being TRBD1 (5 bases). V shed 3 bases and J shed 9 bases, with 14 bases lying between them. CDR3 length: 14 residues. Germline V gives CDR1 KGHDR, CDR2 SFDVKD. DNA of the CDR3: TGTGCCACCAGTGATCCCGGGGACTCGGGGCCCCAGCATTTT. It translates to CATSDPGDSGPQHF.

The chain carries TRBV27 and TRBJ2-1; D assignment may be TRBD1 or TRBD2 (5 bases each). Germline values: CDR1 MNHEY, CDR2 SMNVEV (reference sequence). V gave up 2 bases and J gave up 9 bases, with 20 bases separating them. The CDR3 runs 16 residues. CDR3 amino acids: CASSLVPGTALGEQFF. The CDR3 DNA follows: TGTGCCAGCAGTTTAGTCCCCGGGACGGCACTTGGTGAGCAGTTCTTC.

This sequence joins TRBV15 and TRBJ2-1; D tentatively reads TRBD1 or TRBD2 (7 bases each). Germline CDR1 reads LNHNV; CDR2 reads YYDKDF (reference sequence). The CDR3 is 17 residues long. Trimming removed 0 bases from V and 7 bases from J, with 19 bases in between. The CDR3 DNA sequence: TGTGCCACCAGCAGAGATGGTCCAGGGGGGGCCTTTAATGAGCAGTTCTTC. Translated: CATSRDGPGGAFNEQFF. Full variable domain (missing parts from reference TRBV15 and TRBJ2-1): DAMVIQNPRYQVTQFGKPVTLSCSQTLNHNVMYWYQQKSSQAPKLLFHYYDKDFNNEADTPDNFQSRRPNTSFCFLDIRSPGLGDTAMYLCATSRDGPGGAFNEQFFGPGTRLTVL.